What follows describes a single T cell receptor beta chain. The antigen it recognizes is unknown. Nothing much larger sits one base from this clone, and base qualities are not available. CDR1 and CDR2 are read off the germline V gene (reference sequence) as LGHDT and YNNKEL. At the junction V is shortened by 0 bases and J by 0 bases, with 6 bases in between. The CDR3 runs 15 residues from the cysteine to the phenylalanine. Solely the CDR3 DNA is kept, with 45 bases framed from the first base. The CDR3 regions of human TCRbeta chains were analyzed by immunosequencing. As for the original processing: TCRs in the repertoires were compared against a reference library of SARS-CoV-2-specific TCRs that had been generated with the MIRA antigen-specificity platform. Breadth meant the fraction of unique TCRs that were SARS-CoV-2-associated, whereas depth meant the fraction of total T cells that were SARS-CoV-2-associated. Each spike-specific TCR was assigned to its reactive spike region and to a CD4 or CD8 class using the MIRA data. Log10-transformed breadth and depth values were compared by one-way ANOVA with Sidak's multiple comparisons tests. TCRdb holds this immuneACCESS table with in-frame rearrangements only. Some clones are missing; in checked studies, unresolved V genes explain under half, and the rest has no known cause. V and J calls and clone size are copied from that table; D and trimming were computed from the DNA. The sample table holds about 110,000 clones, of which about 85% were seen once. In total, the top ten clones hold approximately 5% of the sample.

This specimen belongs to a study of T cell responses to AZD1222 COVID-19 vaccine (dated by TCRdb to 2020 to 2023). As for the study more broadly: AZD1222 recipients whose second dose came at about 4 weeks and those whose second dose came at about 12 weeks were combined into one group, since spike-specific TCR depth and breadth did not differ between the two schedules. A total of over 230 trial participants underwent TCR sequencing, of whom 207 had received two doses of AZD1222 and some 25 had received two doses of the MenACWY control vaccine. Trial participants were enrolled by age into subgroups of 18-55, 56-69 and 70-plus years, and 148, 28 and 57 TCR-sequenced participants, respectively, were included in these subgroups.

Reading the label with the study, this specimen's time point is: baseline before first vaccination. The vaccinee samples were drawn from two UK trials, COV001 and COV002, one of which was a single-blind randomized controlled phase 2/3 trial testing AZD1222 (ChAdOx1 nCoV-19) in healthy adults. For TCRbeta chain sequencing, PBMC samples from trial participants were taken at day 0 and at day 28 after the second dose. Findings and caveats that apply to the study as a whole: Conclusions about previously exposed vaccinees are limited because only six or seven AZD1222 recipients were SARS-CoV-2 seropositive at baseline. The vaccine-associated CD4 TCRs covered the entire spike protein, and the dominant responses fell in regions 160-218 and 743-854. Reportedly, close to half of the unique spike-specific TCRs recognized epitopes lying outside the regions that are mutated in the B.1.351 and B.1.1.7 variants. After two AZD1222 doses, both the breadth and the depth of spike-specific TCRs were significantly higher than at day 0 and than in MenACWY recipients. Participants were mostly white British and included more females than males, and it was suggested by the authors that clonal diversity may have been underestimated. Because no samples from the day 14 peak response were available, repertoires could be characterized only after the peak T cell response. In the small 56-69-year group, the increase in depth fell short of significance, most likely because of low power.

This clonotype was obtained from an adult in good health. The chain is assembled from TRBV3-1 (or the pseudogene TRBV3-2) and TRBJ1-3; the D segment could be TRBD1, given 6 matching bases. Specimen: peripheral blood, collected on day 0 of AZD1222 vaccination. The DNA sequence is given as TGTGCCAGCAGCCAAGACAGGGGCTCTGGAAACACCATATATTTT. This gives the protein CASSQDRGSGNTIYF.